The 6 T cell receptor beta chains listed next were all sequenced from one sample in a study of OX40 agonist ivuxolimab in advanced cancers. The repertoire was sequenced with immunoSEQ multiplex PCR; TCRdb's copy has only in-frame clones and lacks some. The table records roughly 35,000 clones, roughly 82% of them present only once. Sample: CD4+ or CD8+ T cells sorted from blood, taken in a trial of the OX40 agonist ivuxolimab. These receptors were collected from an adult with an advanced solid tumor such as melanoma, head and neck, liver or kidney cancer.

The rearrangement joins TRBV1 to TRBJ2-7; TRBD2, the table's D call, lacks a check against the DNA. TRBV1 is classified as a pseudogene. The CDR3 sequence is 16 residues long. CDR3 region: CTSFVLAGWESYEQYF. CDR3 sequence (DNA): TGCACCAGCTTCGTACTAGCGGGGTGGGAGTCCTACGAGCAGTACTTC.

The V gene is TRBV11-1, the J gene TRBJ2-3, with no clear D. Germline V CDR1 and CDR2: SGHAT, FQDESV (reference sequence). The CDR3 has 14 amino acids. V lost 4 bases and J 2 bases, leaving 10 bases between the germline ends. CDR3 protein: CASSSPTPTDTQYF. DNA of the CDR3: TGTGCCAGCAGCTCACCAACTCCCACAGATACGCAGTATTTT.

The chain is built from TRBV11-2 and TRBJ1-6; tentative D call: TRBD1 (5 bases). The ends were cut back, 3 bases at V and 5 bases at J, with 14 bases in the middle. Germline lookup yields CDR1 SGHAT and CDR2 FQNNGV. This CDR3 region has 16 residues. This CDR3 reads CASSLRGMGNNSPLHF. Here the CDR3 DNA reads TGTGCCAGCAGCTTGCGGGGGATGGGAAATAATTCACCCCTCCACTTT.

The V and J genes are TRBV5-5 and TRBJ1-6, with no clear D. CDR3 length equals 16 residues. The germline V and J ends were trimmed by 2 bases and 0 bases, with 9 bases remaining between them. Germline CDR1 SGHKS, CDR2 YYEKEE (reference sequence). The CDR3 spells CASSFDGGSYNSPLHF. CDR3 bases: TGTGCCAGCAGCTTTGACGGTGGCTCCTATAATTCACCCCTCCACTTT.

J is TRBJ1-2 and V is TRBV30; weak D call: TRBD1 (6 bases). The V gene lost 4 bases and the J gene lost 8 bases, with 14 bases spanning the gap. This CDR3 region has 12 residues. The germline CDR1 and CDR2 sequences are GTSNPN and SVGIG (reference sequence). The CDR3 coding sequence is TGTGCCTGGACTACTCGGCAGGGGGGCTACACCTTC. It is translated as CAWTTRQGGYTF.

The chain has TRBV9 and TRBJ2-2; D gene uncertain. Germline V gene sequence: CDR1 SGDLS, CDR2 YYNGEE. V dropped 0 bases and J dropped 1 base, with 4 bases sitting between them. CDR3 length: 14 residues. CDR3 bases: TGTGCCAGCAGCGTAGCGATGAACACCGGGGAGCTGTTTTTT. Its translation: CASSVAMNTGELFF.